This T cell receptor (beta chain) appears in the sequencing data of a study of early T cells in non-severe SARS-CoV-2 infection. From the 5' RACE reads, TCRdb called clonotypes with MiXCR, one entry per CDR3 protein. The repertoire consists of about 57,000 distinct CDR3 sequences, with roughly 13% occurring once and the leading ten covering approximately 4.8%. This clonotype was detected many times. CDR1 and CDR2 (germline): LNHDA, SQIVND (reference sequence). V lost 3 bases to trimming and J lost 0 bases, with 12 bases between them. This CDR3 spans 15 amino acids. The TCR was taken from an adult who was a healthcare worker with PCR-confirmed SARS-CoV-2 infection or an uninfected control (not recorded which). The chain employs TRBV19 and TRBJ2-7; no clear D. The specimen was whole blood. The chain's CDR3 is CASSIAGSSSYEQYF. The CDR3 nucleotides read TGTGCCAGTAGTATTGCAGGATCGAGCTCCTACGAGCAGTACTTC.